This passage covers 20 T cell receptor beta chains from one sample sequenced in a study of regulatory T cells in long-lasting Graves disease. Construction of TCR beta libraries relied on iRepertoire HTBI primers and on Arm-PCR targeting CDR3 regions. MiXCR, run by TCRdb on the multiplex PCR reads, gives a single entry per CDR3 protein. Of under 250,000 distinct CDR3 sequences in the sample, roughly a fifth are singletons; the top ten hold 12%. Indicated time point: newly diagnosed GD, antithyroid drugs for less than 3 months. PBMC RNA served as the TCR library source. The data also belong to a second study, concerning T cells in Graves' hyperthyroidism and ophthalmopathy.

The sample was peripheral blood mononuclear cells (PBMCs), taken at new diagnosis, from a patient treated with antithyroid drugs. The receptors come from a woman under 40 with Graves disease.

Ten or more counts support this clonotype. CDR3 bases: TGTGCCAGCAGTCCGCCCCCCGGGACAGGGCCCTATGGCTACACCTTC. It is translated as CASSPPPGTGPYGYTF. The chain is built from TRBV6-1 and TRBJ1-2; 9 bases match TRBD1. Trimming removed 5 bases from V and 4 bases from J; junction bases left unmatched: 11. CDR1 and CDR2 (germline): MNHNS, SASEGT. CDR3 size: 16 residues.

Notes on this clonotype: A far larger clone differs by one base, so this is likely a read error. V and J are TRBV6-5 and TRBJ1-1; the D gene is possibly TRBD1 (5 bases). Germline V gene data show CDR1 as MNHEY and CDR2 as SVGAGI. CDR3 length: 13 residues. The CDR3 DNA sequence: TGTGCCATCAGTTCCCCGGGGGGGACTGAAGCTTTCTTT. Translated: CAISSPGGTEAFF.

This clonotype was counted many times. V and J are TRBV4-1 and TRBJ1-3, with D unclear. Per the germline V gene, CDR1 is MGHRA and CDR2 is YSYEKL. V gave up 1 base and J gave up 0 bases, with 16 bases separating them. CDR3 length: 18 residues. The chain's CDR3 is CASSQGKVASRSGNTIYF. CDR3 bases: TGCGCCAGCAGCCAAGGGAAAGTCGCTTCCCGCTCTGGAAACACCATATATTTT.

This clonotype has only a few counts. A much larger clone sits a single nucleotide away, making a read error possible. The chain carries TRBV20-1 and TRBJ1-4, with D possibly TRBD1 on 6 matching bases. Germline CDR1 DFQATT, CDR2 SNEGSKA (reference sequence). The CDR3 is 15 residues long. Trimming took 1 base from V and 8 from J, leaving 17 bases between them. CDR3 in amino acids: CSARGCGGQREKLFF. The DNA for the CDR3 is TGCAGTGCTAGAGGATGCGGGGGGCAGCGGGAAAAACTGTTTTTT.

The chain carries TRBV2 and TRBJ1-4, with D perhaps TRBD1 (5 bases). V gave up 5 bases and J gave up 7 bases, with 14 bases separating them. The CDR3 is made up of 14 amino acids. Germline CDR1 is SNHLY and CDR2 is FYNNEI. As DNA, the CDR3 is TGTGCCAGCAGTCAGGGTTTTGGGTCTGAAAAACTGTTTTTT. Translation gives CASSQGFGSEKLFF.

This clonotype was counted at least ten times. The rearrangement joins TRBV28 to TRBJ2-4; 8 nucleotides match TRBD2. The CDR3 consists of 18 residues. V gave up 2 bases and J gave up 5 bases; unmatched junction bases: 14. Per germline, CDR1 MDHEN and CDR2 SYDVKM. As DNA, the CDR3 is TGTGCCAGCAGTTTAAACCGGGGGGGGCCACTTACCCAAAACATTCAGTACTTC. Protein product: CASSLNRGGPLTQNIQYF.

This clonotype was counted at least ten times. The V call is TRBV6-1, the J call TRBJ1-5; D call uncertain. The CDR3 runs 13 residues. The germline gives CDR1 MNHNS, CDR2 SASEGT. With 9 bases removed from V and 7 bases from J, the gap between germline ends came to 16 bases. CDR3 sequence (DNA): TGTGCCAGTAGAGACAAGTCGTCGCAGCCCCAGCATTTT. This sequence encodes CASRDKSSQPQHF.

This clonotype showed up many times. The chain has TRBV28 and TRBJ1-4; D perhaps matches TRBD1 (6 bases). Germline assignment: CDR1 MDHEN and CDR2 SYDVKM. The germline V and J ends were trimmed by 5 bases and 7 bases, with 17 bases remaining between them. The CDR3 is 15 amino acids. The CDR3 nucleotides are TGTGCCAGCAGTATCTCACACGGGACAACTGAAAAACTGTTTTTT. Its translation is CASSISHGTTEKLFF.

This clonotype came up many times. This sequence joins TRBV14 and TRBJ2-7; maybe TRBD1 (6 bases). V was shortened by 0 bases and J by 10 bases, with 10 bases between the two germline ends. The germline V gene encodes CDR1 SGHDN and CDR2 FVKESK. CDR3 length equals 12 residues. The CDR3 sequence is CASSQDGTTQYF. DNA of the CDR3: TGTGCCAGCAGCCAAGATGGGACAACACAGTACTTC.

The gene calls are TRBV12-3 or TRBV12-4 and TRBJ2-1; possible D gene TRBD2, 5 bases. With 6 bases removed from V and 5 bases from J, the gap between germline ends came to 14 bases. This CDR3 contains 14 residues. CDR3: CASSLLEEHNEQFF. The CDR3 nucleotides read TGTGCCAGCAGCCTATTGGAGGAACACAATGAGCAGTTCTTC.

This clonotype was observed at least ten times. The J gene is TRBJ2-7, the V gene TRBV27; 8 nucleotides agree with TRBD1. Germline values: CDR1 MNHEY, CDR2 SMNVEV (reference sequence). This CDR3 contains 14 residues. Unmatched junction bases numbered 8, after V lost 5 bases and J lost 5 bases. The CDR3: CASSKRTGLDEQYF. Written as DNA, the CDR3 is TGTGCCAGCAGTAAGAGGACAGGGTTGGACGAGCAGTACTTC.

The sample holds many counts of this clonotype. The gene calls are TRBV19 and TRBJ1-3, with D maybe TRBD1 (6 bases). The CDR3 is 16 amino acids. The V and J ends lost 7 bases and 0 bases respectively, with 16 bases between them. CDR1 is LNHDA, CDR2 SQIVND, per germline (reference sequence). CDR3 nucleotides: TGTGCCAGTACCTCGGACAGTATAAGCTCTGGAAACACCATATATTTT. Amino acid sequence: CASTSDSISSGNTIYF.

V is TRBV10-3 and J is TRBJ2-7; D might be TRBD2 (5 bases). Trimming removed 2 bases from V and 5 bases from J, with 13 bases in between. The CDR3 has 14 residues. Germline-derived CDR1 and CDR2 are ENHRY and SYGVKD. CDR3 in DNA: TGTGCCATCAGTGAGGGGCTAGCTCGAGACGAGCAGTACTTC. It translates to CAISEGLARDEQYF.

J is TRBJ2-5 and V is TRBV12-3 or TRBV12-4; D is ambiguous. CDR3 length: 15 amino acids. Trimming took off 0 bases at V and 5 bases at J, with 13 bases between the two ends. CDR3 coding DNA: TGTGCCAGCAGTTTAGCGCTATTGCCCCGGGAGACCCAGTACTTC. Its protein product is CASSLALLPRETQYF.

V is TRBV28 and J is TRBJ2-7; 9 nucleotides match TRBD1. CDR1 and CDR2 (germline): MDHEN, SYDVKM. The CDR3 runs to 15 residues. With 5 bases clipped from V and 0 bases from J, the junction kept 5 bases outside the gene matches. The CDR3 DNA reads TGTGCCAGCAGTCTATCGGGACAGGGCTCCTACGAGCAGTACTTC. Encoded protein: CASSLSGQGSYEQYF.

Many counts were recorded for this clonotype. V is TRBV24-1 and J is TRBJ1-5; the D is unclear. V lost 5 bases and J lost 4, with 14 bases in between. The germline V gene encodes CDR1 KGHDR and CDR2 SFDVKD. CDR3 length equals 15 residues. The CDR3 sequence: CATSVRTWQNQPQHF. CDR3 nucleotides: TGTGCCACCAGTGTTCGGACGTGGCAAAATCAGCCCCAGCATTTT.

The CDR3: CASSPIDNEQFF. The CDR3 coding sequence is TGCGCCAGCAGTCCGATTGACAATGAGCAGTTCTTC. This chain uses TRBV10-2 with TRBJ2-1; no definite D call. CDR3 length: 12 amino acids. From germline, CDR1 is WSHSY and CDR2 SAAADI. The V end lost 5 bases, the J end lost 5 bases, and 7 bases lay between the germline ends.

The rearrangement joins TRBV20-1 to TRBJ1-6; TRBD1 aligns across 12 bases. Unmatched junction bases numbered 4, after V lost 6 bases and J lost 7 bases. Per the germline V gene, CDR1 is DFQATT and CDR2 is SNEGSKA (reference sequence). CDR3 length: 14 amino acids. The DNA for the CDR3 is TGCAGTGCGGGACAGGGGGCTGGGAATTCACCCCTCCACTTT. Amino acids: CSAGQGAGNSPLHF.

This clonotype was seen many times. The chain couples TRBV28 to TRBJ2-3; TRBD1 matches 9 bases. Germline CDR1 reads MDHEN; CDR2 reads SYDVKM. Germline trimming cut 5 bases from V and 6 bases from J; bases unmatched to any gene: 9. The CDR3 totals 15 residues. CDR3 loop: CASSRPDRGWDTQYF. The CDR3 DNA is TGTGCCAGCAGTAGACCGGACAGGGGTTGGGATACGCAGTATTTT.

CDR3: CATSGFGSGNQPQHF. DNA of the CDR3: TGTGCCACCAGCGGTTTCGGAAGCGGCAATCAGCCCCAGCATTTT. J is TRBJ1-5 and V is TRBV24-1; D remains ambiguous. V lost 7 bases and J lost 2, with 14 bases in between. Germline CDR1 reads KGHDR; CDR2 reads SFDVKD. The CDR3 totals 15 residues.